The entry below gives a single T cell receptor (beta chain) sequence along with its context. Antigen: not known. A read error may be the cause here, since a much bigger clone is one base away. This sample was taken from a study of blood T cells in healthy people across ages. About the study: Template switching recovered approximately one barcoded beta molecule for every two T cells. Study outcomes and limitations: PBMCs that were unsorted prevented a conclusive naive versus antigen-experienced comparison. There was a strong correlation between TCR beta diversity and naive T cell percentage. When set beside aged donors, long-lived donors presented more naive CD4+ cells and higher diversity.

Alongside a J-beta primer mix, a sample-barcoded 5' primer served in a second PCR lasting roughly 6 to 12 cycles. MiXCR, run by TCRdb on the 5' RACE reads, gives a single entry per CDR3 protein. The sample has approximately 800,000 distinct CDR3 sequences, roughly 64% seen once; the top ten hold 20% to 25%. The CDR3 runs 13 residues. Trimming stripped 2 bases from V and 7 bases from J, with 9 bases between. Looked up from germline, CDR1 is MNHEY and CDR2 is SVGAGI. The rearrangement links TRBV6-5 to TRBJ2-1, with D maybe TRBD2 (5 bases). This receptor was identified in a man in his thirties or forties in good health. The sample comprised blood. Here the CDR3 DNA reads TGTGCCAGCAGTTACCCTAGCTCAAATGAGCAGTTCTTC. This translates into CASSYPSSNEQFF.